Listed below are T cell receptor beta chains from one sample, sequenced in a study of regulatory T cells in long-lasting Graves disease. TCRdb fed the multiplex PCR reads into MiXCR, producing one record per CDR3 protein. Of about 530,000 distinct CDR3 sequences detected, 15% to 20% appear once; the ten largest clones hold 25%. The data were also submitted as part of a second study, on T cells in Graves' hyperthyroidism and ophthalmopathy.

This sample comprised peripheral blood mononuclear cells (PBMCs), obtained at new diagnosis, from a patient treated with antithyroid drugs. The receptors stem from a woman aged 35-60 years with Graves disease. Both conserved end residues are part of each CDR3. Each record gives: V gene, CDR3 length, clone size, D gene, J gene, CDR3 DNA, CDR3 protein. The D gene is left open where the match is weak. Expanded clones get a size class; other rows say once, few or many, or leave the size out.

v_gene: TRBV28
len: 18
abundance: many
d_gene: TRBD2
j_gene: TRBJ2-3
CDR3nt: TGTGCCAGCCCCCGGCTAGCGGGGGGGCATCGGGGCACAGATACGCAGTATTTT
CDR3aa: CASPRLAGGHRGTDTQYF

v_gene: TRBV20-1
len: 14
abundance: few
d_gene: .
j_gene: TRBJ2-2
CDR3nt: TGCAGTGCTAGAGGCGCCCCGGGCACCGGGGAGCTGTTTTTT
CDR3aa: CSARGAPGTGELFF

v_gene: TRBV2
len: 14
abundance: .
d_gene: .
j_gene: TRBJ1-5
CDR3nt: TGTGCCAGCAGTGACGACGGGGGCCTTCAGCCCCAGCATTTT
CDR3aa: CASSDDGGLQPQHF

v_gene: TRBV29-1
len: 13
abundance: .
d_gene: TRBD1
j_gene: TRBJ2-2
CDR3nt: TGCAGCGATCGGGACAGGAACACCGGGGAGCTGTTTTTT
CDR3aa: CSDRDRNTGELFF

v_gene: TRBV5-1
len: 12
abundance: few
d_gene: .
j_gene: TRBJ1-2
CDR3nt: TGCGCCAGCAGCGCTGACGCGCAGGGCTACACCTTC
CDR3aa: CASSADAQGYTF

v_gene: TRBV29-1
len: 12
abundance: few
d_gene: .
j_gene: TRBJ1-2
CDR3nt: TGCAGCGTCGAACCCGAGTACTATGGCTACACCTTC
CDR3aa: CSVEPEYYGYTF

v_gene: TRBV5-4
len: 14
abundance: .
d_gene: .
j_gene: TRBJ1-5
CDR3nt: TGTGCCAGCAGCGGGGGGGGAGCGGATCAGCCCCAGCATTTT
CDR3aa: CASSGGGADQPQHF

v_gene: TRBV27
len: 16
abundance: many
d_gene: .
j_gene: TRBJ2-1
CDR3nt: TGTGCCAGCAGTTTATCTGGCCTCAGCTCCTACAATGAGCAGTTCTTC
CDR3aa: CASSLSGLSSYNEQFF

v_gene: TRBV19
len: 15
abundance: .
d_gene: TRBD1
j_gene: TRBJ1-6
CDR3nt: TGTGCCAGTAGTATAGAGGAACAGGGGAATTCACCCCTCCACTTT
CDR3aa: CASSIEEQGNSPLHF

v_gene: TRBV13
len: 14
abundance: .
d_gene: TRBD1
j_gene: TRBJ1-1
CDR3nt: TGTGCCAGCAGCAGACAGGGGGCGAACAGTGAAGCTTTCTTT
CDR3aa: CASSRQGANSEAFF

v_gene: TRBV3-1
len: 16
abundance: few
d_gene: TRBD2
j_gene: TRBJ2-7
CDR3nt: TGTGCCAGCAGCCCGGCAAGGGGCGGGGGGGCCTACGAGCAGTACTTC
CDR3aa: CASSPARGGGAYEQYF

v_gene: TRBV29-1
len: 13
abundance: .
d_gene: .
j_gene: TRBJ2-1
CDR3nt: TGCGGCGTTGGTGGGGGGCCTTACAATGAGCAGTTCTTC
CDR3aa: CGVGGGPYNEQFF

v_gene: TRBV20-1
len: 13
abundance: many
d_gene: .
j_gene: TRBJ2-7
CDR3nt: TGCAGTGCTAGATGGCAGGGCACCTACGAGCAGTACTTC
CDR3aa: CSARWQGTYEQYF

v_gene: TRBV12-3/TRBV12-4
len: 14
abundance: .
d_gene: .
j_gene: TRBJ1-5
CDR3nt: TGTGCCAGCAGTCCGGGCTCCAACTCATGGCCCCAGCATTTT
CDR3aa: CASSPGSNSWPQHF

v_gene: TRBV2
len: 13
abundance: .
d_gene: .
j_gene: TRBJ1-1
CDR3nt: TGTGCCAGCAGACCCGGACGGAACACTGAAGCTTTCTTT
CDR3aa: CASRPGRNTEAFF

v_gene: TRBV5-1
len: 14
abundance: few
d_gene: .
j_gene: TRBJ1-1
CDR3nt: TGCGCCAGCAGCGTGACAGAGTGGAACACTGAAGCTTTCTTT
CDR3aa: CASSVTEWNTEAFF

v_gene: TRBV2
len: 16
abundance: many
d_gene: .
j_gene: TRBJ2-5
CDR3nt: TGTGCCAGCAGTGGGGGCCCGGGACTGGCACAAGAGACCCAGTACTTC
CDR3aa: CASSGGPGLAQETQYF

v_gene: TRBV19
len: 16
abundance: few
d_gene: .
j_gene: TRBJ1-5
CDR3nt: TGTGCCAGTAGTAGAGGATGGGGCACTACCAATCAGCCCCAGCATTTT
CDR3aa: CASSRGWGTTNQPQHF

v_gene: TRBV11-2
len: 14
abundance: once
d_gene: .
j_gene: TRBJ2-7
CDR3nt: TGTGCCAGCAGCCCAGGACTAAGAGCCTACGAGCAGTACTTC
CDR3aa: CASSPGLRAYEQYF

v_gene: TRBV30
len: 14
abundance: .
d_gene: .
j_gene: TRBJ2-2
CDR3nt: TGTGCCGGCGCGACAGTGGTTTATTCCGGGGAGCTGTTTTTT
CDR3aa: CAGATVVYSGELFF

v_gene: TRBV2
len: 16
abundance: many
d_gene: .
j_gene: TRBJ1-3
CDR3nt: TGTGCCAGCAGTGAAGAGGCACCGAGCTCTGGAAACACCATATATTTT
CDR3aa: CASSEEAPSSGNTIYF

v_gene: TRBV9
len: 17
abundance: few
d_gene: TRBD2
j_gene: TRBJ2-3
CDR3nt: TGTGCCAGCAGCGTAGCTTGGGGTAGCGGGGTCACAGATACGCAGTATTTT
CDR3aa: CASSVAWGSGVTDTQYF

v_gene: TRBV7-9
len: 13
abundance: few
d_gene: .
j_gene: TRBJ1-5
CDR3nt: TGTGCCAGCAGCCCCCAGGGACCTGGGCCCCAGCATTTT
CDR3aa: CASSPQGPGPQHF

v_gene: TRBV11-3
len: 14
abundance: many
d_gene: .
j_gene: TRBJ2-7
CDR3nt: TGTGCCAGCAGCCCGGGGCGACGGGGAGACGAGCAGTACTTC
CDR3aa: CASSPGRRGDEQYF

v_gene: TRBV12-3/TRBV12-4
len: 15
abundance: many
d_gene: .
j_gene: TRBJ1-1
CDR3nt: TGTGCCAGCAGTTTAGGGCGAAACATGAACACTGAAGCTTTCTTT
CDR3aa: CASSLGRNMNTEAFF

v_gene: TRBV12-3/TRBV12-4
len: 14
abundance: many
d_gene: .
j_gene: TRBJ1-3
CDR3nt: TGTGCCAGCAGTTTAAGTTCCTCTGGAAACACCATATATTTT
CDR3aa: CASSLSSSGNTIYF

v_gene: TRBV2
len: 15
abundance: few
d_gene: .
j_gene: TRBJ1-1
CDR3nt: TGTGCCAGCATAGCGTTGAGAGAGGGGGACACTGAAGCTTTCTTT
CDR3aa: CASIALREGDTEAFF

v_gene: TRBV3-1
len: 13
abundance: many
d_gene: .
j_gene: TRBJ1-2
CDR3nt: TGTGCCAGCAGGGCTACAGTAGCCCATGGCTACACCTTC
CDR3aa: CASRATVAHGYTF

v_gene: TRBV7-9
len: 14
abundance: many
d_gene: TRBD2
j_gene: TRBJ2-5
CDR3nt: TGTGCCAGCAGCCGACTAGCGGGGGAAGAGACCCAGTACTTC
CDR3aa: CASSRLAGEETQYF

v_gene: TRBV7-8
len: 17
abundance: .
d_gene: TRBD1
j_gene: TRBJ1-3
CDR3nt: TGTGCCAGCAGCCGAGGACAGGGACAATCCTCTGGAAACACCATATATTTT
CDR3aa: CASSRGQGQSSGNTIYF

v_gene: TRBV7-2
len: 15
abundance: few
d_gene: .
j_gene: TRBJ1-1
CDR3nt: TGTGCCAGCAGCTTAGTCCCGTATCTGAACACTGAAGCTTTCTTT
CDR3aa: CASSLVPYLNTEAFF

v_gene: TRBV5-1
len: 13
abundance: .
d_gene: .
j_gene: TRBJ1-2
CDR3nt: TGCGCCAGCAGCGTCAGGGTTAACTATGGCTACACCTTC
CDR3aa: CASSVRVNYGYTF

v_gene: TRBV2
len: 16
abundance: many
d_gene: TRBD1
j_gene: TRBJ1-1
CDR3nt: TGTGCCAGCAGGTCGGACAGGGGCCGGATGAACACTGAAGCTTTCTTT
CDR3aa: CASRSDRGRMNTEAFF

v_gene: TRBV19
len: 14
abundance: many
d_gene: .
j_gene: TRBJ2-1
CDR3nt: TGTGCCAGTAGTATGAGGGGCGGGGACGATGAGCAGTTCTTC
CDR3aa: CASSMRGGDDEQFF

v_gene: TRBV9
len: 15
abundance: .
d_gene: TRBD1
j_gene: TRBJ1-3
CDR3nt: TGTGCCAGCAGCGGAGGGACAGGCGCAGGAAACACCATATATTTT
CDR3aa: CASSGGTGAGNTIYF

v_gene: TRBV20-1
len: 13
abundance: few
d_gene: TRBD1
j_gene: TRBJ1-1
CDR3nt: TGCAGTGCGGACCGGGACAGCCTCCCCAGGGCTTTCTTT
CDR3aa: CSADRDSLPRAFF

v_gene: TRBV5-6
len: 15
abundance: .
d_gene: TRBD1
j_gene: TRBJ1-5
CDR3nt: TGTGCCAGCAGCGTGGGACAGGGGTTGGTTCAGCCCCAGCATTTT
CDR3aa: CASSVGQGLVQPQHF

v_gene: TRBV12-3/TRBV12-4
len: 11
abundance: many
d_gene: .
j_gene: TRBJ2-3
CDR3nt: TGTGCCAGCGGACAATCAAATACGCAGTATTTT
CDR3aa: CASGQSNTQYF

v_gene: TRBV10-3
len: 14
abundance: many
d_gene: TRBD1
j_gene: TRBJ2-1
CDR3nt: TGTGCCATCAGTGGGACAGGGGGCTGGAATGAGCAGTTCTTC
CDR3aa: CAISGTGGWNEQFF

v_gene: TRBV27
len: 15
abundance: .
d_gene: .
j_gene: TRBJ2-3
CDR3nt: TGTGCCAGCAGTTCCCAGGGAGTGCCCACAGATACGCAGTATTTT
CDR3aa: CASSSQGVPTDTQYF

v_gene: TRBV29-1
len: 12
abundance: many
d_gene: TRBD1
j_gene: TRBJ1-2
CDR3nt: TGCGCAGGGGCCAGGGGGCACGATGGCTACACCTTC
CDR3aa: CAGARGHDGYTF